The sequence of this T cell receptor beta chain was determined in a study of blood T cell repertoires in COVID-19. Study as a whole: From the United States, Italy and Spain came samples of acute and convalescent COVID-19. The cDNA or gDNA used as material had been derived from T cells, B-cell-depleted T cells, or PBMCs.

Original processing notes: Quantification of nucleated cells was approximated via reference gene primer amplification. Sequenced by immunoSEQ multiplex PCR; TCRdb stores in-frame clones only, minus some. V, J and clone size derive from that table, while D and trimming were established from the DNA sequence. Of around 180,000 clones listed, about nine tenths were seen once; the top ten hold roughly 25%. V was shortened by 5 bases and J by 1 base, with 10 bases between the two germline ends. Germline CDR1 reads SGHTA; CDR2 reads FQGTGA. The CDR3 contains 14 residues. The material sequenced was peripheral blood. The rearrangement joins TRBV7-3 to TRBJ2-3, with D possibly TRBD1 on 5 matching bases. The sequence was collected from a man in his 60s with acute or convalescent COVID-19. The CDR3 sequence is CASSMDTRTDTQYF. For the CDR3, the DNA is TGTGCCAGCAGCATGGACACACGCACAGATACGCAGTATTTT. The variable domain in full, completed from reference TRBV7-3 and TRBJ2-3, reads GAGVSQTPSNKVTEKGKYVELRCDPISGHTALYWYRQSLGQGPEFLIYFQGTGAADDSGLPNDRFFAVRPEGSVSTLKIQRTERGDSAVYLCASSMDTRTDTQYFGPGTRLTVL.